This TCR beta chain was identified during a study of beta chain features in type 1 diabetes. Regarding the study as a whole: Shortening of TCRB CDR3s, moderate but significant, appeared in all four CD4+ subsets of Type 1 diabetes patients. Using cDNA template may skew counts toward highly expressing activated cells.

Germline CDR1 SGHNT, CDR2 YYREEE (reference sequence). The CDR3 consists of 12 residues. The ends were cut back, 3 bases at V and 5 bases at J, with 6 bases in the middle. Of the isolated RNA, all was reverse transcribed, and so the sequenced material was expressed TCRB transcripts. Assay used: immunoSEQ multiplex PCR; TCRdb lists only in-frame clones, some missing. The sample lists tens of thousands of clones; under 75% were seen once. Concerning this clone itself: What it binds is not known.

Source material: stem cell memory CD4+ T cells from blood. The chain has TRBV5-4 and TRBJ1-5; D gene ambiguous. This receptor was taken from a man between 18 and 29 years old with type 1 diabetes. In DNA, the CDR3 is TGTGCCAGCAGCTCCCCCGATCAGCCCCAGCATTTT. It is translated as CASSSPDQPQHF.